This T cell receptor (beta chain) was documented in a study of CD4 and CD8 cells across lung adenocarcinoma regions. Localized lung adenocarcinoma, a non-small cell lung cancer, affected the donors. V was cut by 9 bases and J by 5 bases, with 22 bases left in between. The CDR3 is made up of 15 amino acids. Germline V lookup: CDR1 MNHNS, CDR2 SASEGT. Only a few counts were recorded for this clonotype. MiXCR, run by TCRdb on the PCR reads, gives a single entry per CDR3 protein. The sample lists about 19,000 distinct CDR3 sequences, 46% occurring once. The sequence was collected from a male donor with lung adenocarcinoma. The CD4 and CD8 labels of this study may be unreliable. The specimen sequenced was CD4+ T cells from the margin of a lung tumor. The V call is TRBV6-1, the J call TRBJ2-5, with D perhaps being TRBD1 or TRBD2 (5 bases each). CDR3 amino acids: CASSPQTRGGETQYF. CDR3 DNA sequence: TGTGCCAGTAGTCCCCAGACAAGGGGCGGGGAGACCCAGTACTTC.